This passage covers 29 T cell receptor beta chains from one sample sequenced in a study of T cell responses to AZD1222 COVID-19 vaccine. The repertoire was sequenced with immunoSEQ multiplex PCR; TCRdb's copy has only in-frame clones and lacks some. In the table there are approximately 170,000 clones, around 90% of which are singletons. This sample comprised peripheral blood, obtained on day 0 of AZD1222 vaccination. All receptors come from an adult in good health.

V gene TRBV2 combines with J gene TRBJ1-1; no reliable D call. Deletions cut 8 bases from V and 0 bases from J, with 10 bases between. CDR3 length: 13 residues. Germline V lookup: CDR1 SNHLY, CDR2 FYNNEI. The CDR3 bases are TGTGCCAGCCGGGGTTTCATGAACACTGAAGCTTTCTTT. It translates to CASRGFMNTEAFF.

The chain joins TRBV7-3 to TRBJ2-1, with TRBD1 matching 7 bases. Germline V gene data show CDR1 as SGHTA and CDR2 as FQGTGA. The CDR3 runs 15 residues. J lost 2 bases, V lost 4 bases, and 5 bases had no gene match. The CDR3 is CASSSRTGAYNEQFF. For the CDR3, the DNA is TGTGCCAGCAGCTCTAGGACAGGAGCCTACAATGAGCAGTTCTTC. Looking up the rest from reference TRBV7-3 and TRBJ2-1 gives the full variable domain: GAGVSQTPSNKVTEKGKYVELRCDPISGHTALYWYRQSLGQGPEFLIYFQGTGAADDSGLPNDRFFAVRPEGSVSTLKIQRTERGDSAVYLCASSSRTGAYNEQFFGPGTRLTVL.

V and J are TRBV12-3 or TRBV12-4 and TRBJ1-2, with 7 bases matching TRBD1. This CDR3 has 13 residues. Trimming at V came to 6 bases and at J to 6 bases, leaving 7 bases not matched to a gene. The CDR3 is CASRPRQGNGYTF. The DNA of the CDR3 is TGTGCCAGCAGACCCCGACAGGGTAATGGCTACACCTTC.

The rearrangement uses TRBV6-5 and TRBJ2-7; no firm D call. V was clipped by 0 bases and J by 0 bases, with 9 bases between them. This CDR3 is 15 amino acids long. The V gene's germline CDR1 is MNHEY and CDR2 SVGAGI. The CDR3 here is CASSYSTRSSYEQYF. The CDR3 coding sequence is TGTGCCAGCAGTTACTCGACCCGTAGCTCCTACGAGCAGTACTTC.

The CDR3 nucleotides read TGTGCCAGCAGTTACCACGCGTCGGATACGCAGTATTTT. This sequence encodes CASSYHASDTQYF. This sequence joins TRBV6-6 and TRBJ2-3; D not certain. The CDR3 runs 13 residues. Germline assignment: CDR1 MNHNY and CDR2 SVGAGI (reference sequence). V was cut by 2 bases and J by 6 bases, with 9 bases left in between.

This sequence joins TRBV27 and TRBJ1-6; the D gene is possibly TRBD1 (6 bases). The CDR3 has 17 amino acids. V shed 6 bases and J shed 0 bases, with 15 bases lying between them. CDR1 MNHEY and CDR2 SMNVEV come from the germline V gene (reference sequence). CDR3 sequence (DNA): TGTGCCAGCAGGGGACATAACCTAGGCTCCTATAATTCACCCCTCCACTTT. It yields the protein CASRGHNLGSYNSPLHF.

The chain links TRBV10-3 to TRBJ2-7; D uncertain. Trimming removed 4 bases at V and 0 bases at J, with 1 base between. Germline V CDR1 and CDR2: ENHRY, SYGVKD. This CDR3 contains 11 residues. The CDR3 loop is CAISASYEQYF. CDR3 DNA: TGTGCCATCAGTGCCTCCTACGAGCAGTACTTC.

The V and J genes are TRBV3-1 (or the pseudogene TRBV3-2) and TRBJ1-1, with D tentatively TRBD1 (6 bases). The CDR3 spans 15 residues. The germline V and J ends were trimmed by 8 bases and 4 bases, with 20 bases remaining between them. Looked up from germline, CDR1 is LGHDT and CDR2 is YNNKEL (reference sequence). CDR3 loop: CASGNGGRGITEAFF. In DNA form, the CDR3 reads TGTGCCAGCGGAAATGGGGGCCGAGGAATCACTGAAGCTTTCTTT.

J is TRBJ2-3 and V is TRBV5-1; weak D call: TRBD2 (6 bases). The germline V and J ends were trimmed by 4 bases and 2 bases, with 14 bases remaining between them. Looked up from germline, CDR1 is SGHRS and CDR2 is YFSETQ. This CDR3 spans 15 amino acids. This chain's CDR3 is CASSGGTLYTDTQYF. The CDR3 coding sequence is TGCGCCAGCAGCGGGGGGACCCTCTACACAGATACGCAGTATTTT. The whole variable domain, filled in from reference TRBV5-1 and TRBJ2-3, reads KAGVTQTPRYLIKTRGQQVTLSCSPISGHRSVSWYQQTPGQGLQFLFEYFSETQRNKGNFPGRFSGRQFSNSRSEMNVSTLELGDSALYLCASSGGTLYTDTQYFGPGTRLTVL.

The CDR3 sequence is CASRSFGQLYGYTF. For the CDR3, the DNA is TGTGCCAGCAGGAGCTTTGGACAGTTATATGGCTACACCTTC. The chain recombines TRBV5-5 with TRBJ1-2; possible D gene TRBD1, 6 bases. This CDR3 is built from 14 residues. Germline V gives CDR1 SGHKS, CDR2 YYEKEE (reference sequence). V was cut by 5 bases and J by 5 bases, with 16 bases left in between.

The genes are TRBV28 and TRBJ1-4; D gene uncertain. The CDR3 covers 13 residues. Germline CDR1 and CDR2: MDHEN and SYDVKM. Trimming stripped 5 bases from V and 8 bases from J, with 12 bases between. The CDR3 DNA sequence: TGTGCCAGCAGTCCGGACGGGCGGGAAAAACTGTTTTTT. Translating gives CASSPDGREKLFF.

CDR3 sequence: CASSEGQGKADTQYF. The CDR3 nucleotides read TGCGCCAGCAGCGAGGGACAGGGAAAAGCAGATACGCAGTATTTT. The rearrangement joins TRBV5-1 to TRBJ2-3; the match to TRBD1 covers 9 bases. CDR1 is SGHRS and CDR2 is YFSETQ in the germline V gene. The CDR3 consists of 15 residues. Trimming took 4 bases from V and 4 from J; bases not matched to a gene: 7.

This chain connects TRBV27 to TRBJ1-5; maybe TRBD1 (5 bases). The ends were cut back, 9 bases at V and 6 bases at J, with 12 bases in the middle. The CDR3 length is 12 residues. Germline CDR1 is MNHEY and CDR2 is SMNVEV (reference sequence). The CDR3 coding sequence is TGTGCCAGTAGGGCCGGGGGTCAGCCCCAGCATTTT. Protein sequence: CASRAGGQPQHF.

This chain uses TRBV5-4 with TRBJ2-7; 14 bases agree with TRBD2. The CDR3 sequence is 16 residues long. Germline trimming cut 2 bases from V and 6 bases from J; bases unmatched to any gene: 7. Germline CDR1 is SGHNT and CDR2 is YYREEE (reference sequence). CDR3 protein: CASSFGLAGGSGEQYF. As DNA, the CDR3 is TGTGCCAGCAGCTTTGGACTAGCGGGAGGTTCTGGCGAGCAGTACTTC.

The V and J genes are TRBV29-1 and TRBJ2-2; possibly TRBD2 for D (5 bases). Trimming pared 3 bases from V and 3 bases from J, leaving 8 bases between. The CDR3 loop spans 13 amino acids. Germline V gene data show CDR1 as SQVTM and CDR2 as ANQGSEA. The CDR3 here is CSVERDDTGELFF. As DNA, the CDR3 is TGCAGCGTTGAGAGGGATGACACCGGGGAGCTGTTTTTT.

The genes are TRBV15 and TRBJ2-3; TRBD2 aligns across 8 bases. The V segment lost 0 bases and the J segment 4 bases; nucleotides outside the gene matches: 9. This CDR3 region has 17 residues. Per the germline V gene, CDR1 is LNHNV and CDR2 is YYDKDF (reference sequence). Here the CDR3 reads CATSRDLTSGRSDTQYF. The CDR3 DNA sequence: TGTGCCACCAGCAGAGATCTGACCAGCGGGAGATCAGATACGCAGTATTTT.

V gene TRBV14 combines with J gene TRBJ1-4; D remains unclear. This CDR3 contains 14 residues. The V gene's germline CDR1 is SGHDN and CDR2 FVKESK. V lost 3 bases to trimming and J lost 4 bases, with 9 bases between them. CDR3 bases: TGTGCCAGCAGCCAGGACCGCGTTAATGAAAAACTGTTTTTT. The encoded protein is CASSQDRVNEKLFF.

This sequence joins TRBV5-5 and TRBJ1-5, with a weak D call TRBD1 (5 bases). The CDR3 length is 13 residues. CDR1 and CDR2 (germline): SGHKS, YYEKEE (reference sequence). V was shortened by 0 bases and J by 5 bases, with 6 bases between the two germline ends. The CDR3 DNA reads TGTGCCAGCAGCTTGGGGGGGGATCAGCCCCAGCATTTT. It yields the protein CASSLGGDQPQHF.

The CDR3 DNA is TGTGCCAGCAGGACCACAGGGGAATGGACTGAAGCTTTCTTT. It encodes CASRTTGEWTEAFF. The chain recombines TRBV6-5 with TRBJ1-1; 7 nucleotides align to TRBD1. CDR1 is MNHEY, CDR2 SVGAGI, per germline. Trimming took 6 bases from V and 5 from J; bases not matched to a gene: 9. This CDR3 has 14 amino acids.

The gene calls are TRBV6-1 and TRBJ2-5, with D perhaps matching TRBD1 (6 bases). Germline V lookup: CDR1 MNHNS, CDR2 SASEGT. The CDR3 loop spans 15 amino acids. V lost 0 bases to trimming and J lost 4 bases, with 12 bases between them. CDR3 sequence (DNA): TGTGCCAGCAGTGAAGCGGGGGCTACGGGAGAGACCCAGTACTTC. It translates to CASSEAGATGETQYF.

The V call is TRBV5-6, the J call TRBJ2-2; 10 positions agree with TRBD1. The CDR3 contains 16 residues. Germline trimming cut 0 bases from V and 7 bases from J; bases unmatched to any gene: 6. CDR1 SGHDT and CDR2 YYEEEE come from the germline V gene. CDR3 loop: CASSLVVTGGFGELFF. In DNA form, the CDR3 reads TGTGCCAGCAGCTTGGTGGTGACAGGGGGCTTCGGGGAGCTGTTTTTT.

The genes are TRBV5-8 and TRBJ2-7, with TRBD1 identical over 7 bases. The V gene's germline CDR1 is SGHTS and CDR2 YDEGEE. The CDR3 runs to 13 residues. V lost 2 bases to trimming and J lost 6 bases; unmatched junction nucleotides: 5. The CDR3: CASSFGTELEQYF. CDR3 nucleotides: TGTGCCAGCAGCTTTGGGACAGAGCTCGAGCAGTACTTC.

The V and J genes are TRBV28 and TRBJ1-2; 7 bases line up with TRBD1. The trim removed 6 bases at V and 0 bases at J, leaving 4 bases unmatched. Germline V gene lookup returns CDR1 MDHEN and CDR2 SYDVKM. The CDR3 is 14 amino acids. This CDR3 reads CASSDQGANYGYTF. CDR3 DNA sequence: TGTGCCAGCAGCGACCAGGGGGCTAACTATGGCTACACCTTC.

The genes are TRBV27 and TRBJ1-5; no clear D gene. Germline values: CDR1 MNHEY, CDR2 SMNVEV (reference sequence). V was clipped by 4 bases and J by 11 bases, with 27 bases between them. The length of the CDR3 is 17 residues. The CDR3 loop is CASSSWNSLSSGLAQHF. The CDR3 DNA is TGTGCCAGCAGTTCCTGGAACTCTCTCTCCTCGGGTTTGGCCCAGCATTTT.

The chain combines TRBV7-9 with TRBJ2-7; a weak D match, TRBD2 (5 bases). CDR1 is SEHNR and CDR2 is FQNEAQ in the germline V gene (reference sequence). V was clipped by 1 base and J by 6 bases, with 13 bases between them. The CDR3 runs 14 residues. CDR3: CASSLVSSEGEQYF. As DNA, the CDR3 is TGTGCCAGCAGCTTAGTTTCCTCCGAGGGCGAGCAGTACTTC.

The chain joins TRBV30 to TRBJ1-2, with 8 bases identical to TRBD1. V lost 0 bases, J lost 2 bases, and 20 bases stayed unmatched. Germline V lookup: CDR1 GTSNPN, CDR2 SVGIG (reference sequence). The CDR3 extends over 20 amino acids. The CDR3 here is CAWSVRTRRDRPHSNYGYTF. CDR3 coding DNA: TGTGCCTGGAGTGTACGAACGCGCCGGGACAGGCCTCATTCAAACTATGGCTACACCTTC.

The V and J genes are TRBV6-5 and TRBJ1-1; D is perhaps TRBD1 (5 bases). CDR1 is MNHEY and CDR2 is SVGAGI in the germline V gene. The germline V and J ends were trimmed by 8 bases and 6 bases, with 10 bases remaining between them. The CDR3 runs 11 residues. The CDR3 DNA follows: TGTGCCAGCGGGGCGTTCTCTGAAGCTTTCTTT. This gives the protein CASGAFSEAFF.

The V call is TRBV6-2 or TRBV6-3, the J call TRBJ2-7; D is uncertain. Germline CDR1 and CDR2: MNHEY and SVGEGT. CDR3 length equals 13 residues. V lost 5 bases and J 3 bases, leaving 11 bases between the germline ends. DNA of the CDR3: TGTGCCAGCAGTGGATTTGTTAACTACGAGCAGTACTTC. Residues: CASSGFVNYEQYF.

This clone has a single count. The V gene is TRBV20-1, the J gene TRBJ1-2; a possible D gene is TRBD1 (6 bases). This CDR3 spans 13 amino acids. CDR1 and CDR2 (germline): DFQATT, SNEGSKA (reference sequence). Trimming stripped 6 bases from V and 2 bases from J, with 13 bases between. CDR3 sequence (DNA): TGCAGTGCCAGTGGGGGGGCCAACTATGGCTACACCTTC. This translates into CSASGGANYGYTF.